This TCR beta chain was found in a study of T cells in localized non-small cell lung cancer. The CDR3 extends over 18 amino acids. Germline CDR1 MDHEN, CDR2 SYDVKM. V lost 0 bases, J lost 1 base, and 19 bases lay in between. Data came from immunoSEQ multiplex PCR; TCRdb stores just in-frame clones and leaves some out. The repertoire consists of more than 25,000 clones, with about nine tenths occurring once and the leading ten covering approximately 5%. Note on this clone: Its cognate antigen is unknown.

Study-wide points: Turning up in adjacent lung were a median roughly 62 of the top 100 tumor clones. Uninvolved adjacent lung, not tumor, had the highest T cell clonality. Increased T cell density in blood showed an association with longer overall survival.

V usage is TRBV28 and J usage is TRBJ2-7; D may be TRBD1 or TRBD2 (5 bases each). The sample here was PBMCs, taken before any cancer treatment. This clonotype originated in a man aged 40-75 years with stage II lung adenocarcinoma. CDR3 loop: CASSLWGRVGTRSYEQYF. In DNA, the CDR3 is TGTGCCAGCAGTTTATGGGGTCGTGTGGGGACCCGGTCCTACGAGCAGTACTTC.